These 26 T cell receptor beta chains share one sample of origin, sequenced in a study of T cell responses to AZD1222 COVID-19 vaccine. Using immunoSEQ multiplex PCR, the repertoire was profiled, and TCRdb retains in-frame clones only, with some absent. Of some 120,000 clones listed, just under 95% are singletons. This material consisted of peripheral blood, taken on day 0 of AZD1222 vaccination. The receptors come from an adult in good health.

V usage is TRBV27 and J usage is TRBJ1-2; a possible D gene is TRBD1 (6 bases). Germline CDR1 and CDR2: MNHEY and SMNVEV (reference sequence). V was clipped by 7 bases and J by 6 bases, with 21 bases between them. The CDR3 spans 15 residues. CDR3 sequence (DNA): TGTGCCAGCACTCCTCTAATCGGGGGCGGGAATGGCTACACCTTC. It codes for CASTPLIGGGNGYTF.

V is TRBV7-9 and J is TRBJ2-7, with D possibly matching TRBD2 (6 bases). Trimming took 5 bases from V and 2 from J, leaving 19 bases between them. This CDR3 spans 16 amino acids. Germline assignment: CDR1 SEHNR and CDR2 FQNEAQ (reference sequence). Here the CDR3 DNA reads TGTGCCAGCAGCCCCACCCGGGGAGGAGGGACCTACGAGCAGTACTTC. This translates into CASSPTRGGGTYEQYF.

DNA for the CDR3: TGTGCCAGCGGAGGGGGCAGGACTGAAGCTTTCTTT. Its translation: CASGGGRTEAFF. This chain joins TRBV6-5 and TRBJ1-1, with 7 bases that match TRBD1. V was clipped by 8 bases and J by 5 bases; unmatched bases: 5. Per germline, CDR1 MNHEY and CDR2 SVGAGI. CDR3 size: 12 residues.

This chain joins TRBV7-9 and TRBJ1-2; the D gene is possibly TRBD1 (5 bases). The ends were cut back, 3 bases at V and 9 bases at J, with 11 bases in the middle. The V gene's germline CDR1 is SEHNR and CDR2 FQNEAQ (reference sequence). The CDR3 has 12 residues. CDR3 DNA: TGTGCCAGCAGCTTGACTGGGGGACGCTACACCTTC. This sequence encodes CASSLTGGRYTF.

This chain connects TRBV19 to TRBJ1-5, with 8 bases that match TRBD1. The CDR3 covers 15 residues. Germline loops: CDR1 LNHDA, CDR2 SQIVND (reference sequence). V shed 3 bases and J 4 bases; nucleotides not matched to a gene: 5. CDR3 sequence: CASSMDREGNQPQHF. The CDR3 DNA reads TGTGCCAGTAGTATGGACAGGGAGGGGAATCAGCCCCAGCATTTT.

This clone was found a few times. The chain uses TRBV2 and TRBJ1-1; 10 nucleotides line up with TRBD1. Germline assignment: CDR1 SNHLY and CDR2 FYNNEI. Trimming cost V 5 bases and J 4 bases; bases outside gene matches: 10. The CDR3 runs 16 residues. CDR3 sequence (DNA): TGTGCCAGCAGTCTTTATCGACAGGGGGCGACCACTGAAGCTTTCTTT. It translates to CASSLYRQGATTEAFF.

The chain recombines TRBV13 with TRBJ2-3; D ambiguous. The CDR3 covers 13 residues. Germline loops: CDR1 PRHDT, CDR2 FYEKMQ (reference sequence). V lost 2 bases and J lost 0, with 3 bases in between. Here the CDR3 reads CASSLPSTDTQYF. The CDR3 nucleotides are TGTGCCAGCAGCTTACCTAGCACAGATACGCAGTATTTT.

The J gene is TRBJ1-5, the V gene TRBV28; no clear D. The V end lost 2 bases, the J end lost 6 bases, and 14 bases lay between the germline ends. CDR3 length: 15 amino acids. CDR1 and CDR2 from the germline V gene are MDHEN and SYDVKM. DNA for the CDR3: TGTGCCAGCAGTTTAAGGCATGGGTATGGTCAGCCCCAGCATTTT. This gives the protein CASSLRHGYGQPQHF. The full variable domain, with the rest looked up from reference TRBV28 and TRBJ1-5, is DVKVTQSSRYLVKRTGEKVFLECVQDMDHENMFWYRQDPGLGLRLIYFSYDVKMKEKGDIPEGYSVSREKKERFSLILESASTNQTSMYLCASSLRHGYGQPQHFGDGTRLSIL.

The gene calls are TRBV7-2 and TRBJ2-1; unclear D gene. Germline V gives CDR1 SGHTA, CDR2 FQGNSA. V was trimmed by 0 bases and J by 6 bases, leaving 12 bases between them. CDR3 length: 15 residues. The CDR3: CASSLAGQNSNEQFF. CDR3 nucleotides: TGTGCCAGCAGCTTAGCAGGGCAAAACTCCAATGAGCAGTTCTTC.

The chain has TRBV28 and TRBJ2-2; weak D call: TRBD1 (6 bases). The V gene's germline CDR1 is MDHEN and CDR2 SYDVKM. Trimming removed 5 bases at V and 3 bases at J, with 10 bases between. CDR3 length equals 14 residues. The CDR3: CASSPRGYTGELFF. As DNA, the CDR3 is TGTGCCAGCAGTCCCAGGGGTTACACCGGGGAGCTGTTTTTT.

The CDR3 sequence is CASSQALAGIYNEQFF. In DNA, the CDR3 is TGTGCCAGCAGCCAGGCCCTAGCGGGGATCTACAATGAGCAGTTCTTC. The chain is built from TRBV4-2 and TRBJ2-1; 9 nucleotides agree with TRBD2. The CDR3 has 16 residues. The V gene's germline CDR1 is LGHNA and CDR2 YNFKEQ. V gave up 3 bases and J gave up 3 bases; unmatched junction bases: 6.

This chain connects TRBV28 to TRBJ1-3, with no clear D. The CDR3 runs 16 residues. In germline, CDR1 is MDHEN, CDR2 SYDVKM. V shed 6 bases and J shed 1 base, with 16 bases lying between them. CDR3 amino acids: CASRPNQAFSGNTIYF. CDR3 coding DNA: TGTGCCAGCAGACCAAACCAGGCCTTTTCTGGAAACACCATATATTTT.

This chain uses TRBV5-1 with TRBJ2-7, with 12 bases matching TRBD2. The CDR3 is made up of 16 amino acids. Germline CDR1 and CDR2: SGHRS and YFSETQ. With V trimmed by 4 bases and J by 2 bases, 7 bases remained unmatched. CDR3 bases: TGCGCCAGCAGCGCGCGACTAGCGGGAGAGCCCTACGAGCAGTACTTC. This encodes CASSARLAGEPYEQYF.

This chain links TRBV15 with TRBJ1-2, with TRBD1 identical over 9 bases. CDR1 is LNHNV and CDR2 is YYDKDF in the germline V gene (reference sequence). J lost 7 bases, V lost 0 bases, and 6 bases had no gene match. This CDR3 has 15 residues. CDR3 amino acids: CATSRDSQGASGYTF. The CDR3 region has the DNA TGTGCCACCAGCAGAGATTCACAGGGGGCGAGTGGCTACACCTTC.

This clone was counted a single time. V and J are TRBV27 and TRBJ2-1; 8 positions agree with TRBD2. After removal of 3 bases from V and 2 bases from J, the junction contained 3 bases not matched to a gene. CDR1 MNHEY and CDR2 SMNVEV come from the germline V gene (reference sequence). This CDR3 is built from 15 residues. For the CDR3, the DNA is TGTGCCAGCAGTTTGCCGGGAGGGCCCTACAATGAGCAGTTCTTC. Amino acid sequence: CASSLPGGPYNEQFF.

This chain connects TRBV28 to TRBJ1-1, with D uncertain. Germline CDR1 reads MDHEN; CDR2 reads SYDVKM. The CDR3 sequence is 12 residues long. The V gene lost 8 bases and the J gene lost 1 base, with 8 bases spanning the gap. The CDR3 is CASEQENTEAFF. Written as DNA, the CDR3 is TGTGCCAGCGAGCAAGAGAACACTGAAGCTTTCTTT.

A single count supports this clone. This sequence joins TRBV19 and TRBJ1-1; 11 bases fit TRBD1. V lost 6 bases, J lost 6 bases, and 6 bases stayed unmatched. The CDR3 spans 14 residues. CDR1 is LNHDA and CDR2 is SQIVND in the germline V gene (reference sequence). CDR3 nucleotides: TGTGCCAGTAGGTGGACAGGGGGCGCGCCTGAAGCTTTCTTT. This codes for CASRWTGGAPEAFF.

CDR3 DNA sequence: TGTGCCAGCAGTTTTGGAGACAGGGATAGGACTGAAGCTTTCTTT. Translation: CASSFGDRDRTEAFF. The chain employs TRBV28 and TRBJ1-1; 7 positions match TRBD1. V lost 3 bases, J lost 5 bases, and 9 bases stayed unmatched. Germline-derived CDR1 and CDR2 are MDHEN and SYDVKM. The CDR3 has 15 amino acids.

The chain recombines TRBV28 with TRBJ2-7; perhaps TRBD1 as D (6 bases). The germline V gene encodes CDR1 MDHEN and CDR2 SYDVKM. Trimming pared 2 bases from V and 0 bases from J, leaving 8 bases between. The CDR3 covers 14 residues. The CDR3 region is CASSLTGSSYEQYF. Written as DNA, the CDR3 is TGTGCCAGCAGTTTAACAGGGAGCTCCTACGAGCAGTACTTC.

The rearrangement joins TRBV11-2 to TRBJ2-5; either TRBD1 or TRBD2 may fit D (5 bases each). The germline V gene has CDR1 SGHAT and CDR2 FQNNGV. Trimming left V 6 bases short and J 1 base short, with 18 bases between. CDR3 length equals 16 residues. The CDR3 region is CASSSSGQPFQETQYF. Here the CDR3 DNA reads TGTGCCAGCAGTTCCTCGGGGCAGCCCTTCCAAGAGACCCAGTACTTC.

V is TRBV7-2 and J is TRBJ2-7; 13 nucleotides match TRBD2. V lost 3 bases, J lost 3 bases, and 2 bases stayed unmatched. Germline assignment: CDR1 SGHTA and CDR2 FQGNSA. This CDR3 is built from 15 residues. CDR3 in DNA: TGTGCCAGCAGCTTGGGACTAGCGGGAATCTACGAGCAGTACTTC. Encoded protein: CASSLGLAGIYEQYF.

The genes are TRBV25-1 and TRBJ1-2; D perhaps matches TRBD1 (6 bases). Per the germline V gene, CDR1 is MGHDK and CDR2 is SYGVNS. The CDR3 is 13 residues long. The ends were cut back, 2 bases at V and 6 bases at J, with 10 bases in the middle. The CDR3 here is CASSEDRSHGYTF. CDR3 nucleotide sequence: TGTGCCAGCAGTGAAGACAGGTCCCATGGCTACACCTTC.

The chain links TRBV28 to TRBJ1-6; D may be TRBD1 (5 bases). Trimming took 5 bases from V and 3 from J, leaving 11 bases between them. The CDR3 totals 15 residues. Germline assignment: CDR1 MDHEN and CDR2 SYDVKM. This CDR3 reads CASSIQTDYNSPLHF. DNA for the CDR3: TGTGCCAGCAGTATCCAGACAGACTATAATTCACCCCTCCACTTT.

The J gene is TRBJ2-7, the V gene TRBV28; TRBD2 matches at 7 bases. V lost 3 bases, J lost 6 bases, and 8 bases stayed unmatched. Germline CDR1 reads MDHEN; CDR2 reads SYDVKM. This CDR3 contains 14 residues. The CDR3 DNA sequence: TGTGCCAGCAGTTTCGGGGCGGGAGCCGCCGAGCAGTACTTC. Translation: CASSFGAGAAEQYF.

The chain carries TRBV18 and TRBJ2-7, with no clear D. Germline V gene data show CDR1 as KGHSH and CDR2 as LQKENI. This CDR3 is built from 12 residues. Between the trimmed V and J ends, which lost 3 bases and 2 bases, there was a span of 5 bases. The CDR3 here is CASSPTPYEQYF. The CDR3 DNA follows: TGTGCCAGCTCACCTACACCCTACGAGCAGTACTTC.

In its sample, this clone was seen a few times. The rearrangement joins TRBV3-1 (or the pseudogene TRBV3-2) to TRBJ2-7; 13 positions agree with TRBD2. The V segment lost 4 bases and the J segment 5 bases; nucleotides outside the gene matches: 8. The CDR3 contains 16 residues. In germline, CDR1 is LGHDT, CDR2 YNNKEL (reference sequence). CDR3 sequence reads: CASSRRGLAGADEQYF. In nucleotides, the CDR3 is TGTGCCAGCAGCCGCCGAGGACTAGCGGGAGCTGACGAGCAGTACTTC.